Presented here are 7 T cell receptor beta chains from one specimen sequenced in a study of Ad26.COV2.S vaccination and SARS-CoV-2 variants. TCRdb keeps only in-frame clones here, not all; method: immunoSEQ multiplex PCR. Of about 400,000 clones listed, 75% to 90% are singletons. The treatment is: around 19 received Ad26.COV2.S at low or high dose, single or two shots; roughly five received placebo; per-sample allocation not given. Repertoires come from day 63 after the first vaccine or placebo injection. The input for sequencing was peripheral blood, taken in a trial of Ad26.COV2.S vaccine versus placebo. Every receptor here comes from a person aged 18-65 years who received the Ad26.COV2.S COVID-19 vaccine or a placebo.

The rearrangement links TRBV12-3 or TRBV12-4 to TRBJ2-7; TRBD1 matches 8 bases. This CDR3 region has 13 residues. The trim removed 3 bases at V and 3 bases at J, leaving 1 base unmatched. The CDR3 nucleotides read TGTGCCAGCAGTTTCGGACAGGGCTACGAGCAGTACTTC. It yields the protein CASSFGQGYEQYF.

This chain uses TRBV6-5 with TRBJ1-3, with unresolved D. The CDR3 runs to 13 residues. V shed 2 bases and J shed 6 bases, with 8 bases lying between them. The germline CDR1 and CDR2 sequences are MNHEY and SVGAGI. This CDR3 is CASSYPPPNTIYF. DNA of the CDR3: TGTGCCAGCAGTTACCCGCCTCCAAACACCATATATTTT.

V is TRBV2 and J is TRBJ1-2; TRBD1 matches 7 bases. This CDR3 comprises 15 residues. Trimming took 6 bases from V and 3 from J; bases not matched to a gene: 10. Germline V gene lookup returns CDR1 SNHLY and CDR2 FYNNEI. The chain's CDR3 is CASSSGTARHYGYTF. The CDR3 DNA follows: TGTGCCAGCAGCTCCGGGACAGCCCGCCACTATGGCTACACCTTC.

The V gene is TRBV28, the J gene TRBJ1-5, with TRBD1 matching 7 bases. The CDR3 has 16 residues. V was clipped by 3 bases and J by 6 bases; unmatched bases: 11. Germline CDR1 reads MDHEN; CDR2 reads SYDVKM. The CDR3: CASSFLSQGGGQPQHF. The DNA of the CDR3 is TGTGCCAGCAGTTTTTTATCCCAGGGGGGGGGTCAGCCCCAGCATTTT.

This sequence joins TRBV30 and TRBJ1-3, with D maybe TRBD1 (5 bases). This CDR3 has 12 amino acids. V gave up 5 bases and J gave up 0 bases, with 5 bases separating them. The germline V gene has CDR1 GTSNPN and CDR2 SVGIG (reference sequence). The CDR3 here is CAWGTSGNTIYF. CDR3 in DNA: TGTGCCTGGGGGACCTCTGGAAACACCATATATTTT.

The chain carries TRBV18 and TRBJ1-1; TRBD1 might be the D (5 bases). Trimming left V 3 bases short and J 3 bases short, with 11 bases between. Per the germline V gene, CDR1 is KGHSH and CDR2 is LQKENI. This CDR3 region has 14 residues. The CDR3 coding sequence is TGTGCCAGCTCACCTGCCTGGGGCGACACTGAAGCTTTCTTT. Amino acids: CASSPAWGDTEAFF.

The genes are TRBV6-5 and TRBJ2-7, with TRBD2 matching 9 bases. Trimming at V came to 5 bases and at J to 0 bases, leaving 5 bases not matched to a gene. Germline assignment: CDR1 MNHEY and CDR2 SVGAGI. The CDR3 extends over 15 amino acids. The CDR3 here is CASSPLAGSSYEQYF. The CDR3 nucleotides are TGTGCCAGCAGTCCACTAGCGGGCAGCTCCTACGAGCAGTACTTC.